What follows are 5 T cell receptor beta chains derived from one specimen sequenced in a study of spatial heterogeneity in lung cancer. The time point here: sample taken at primary tumor resection. Unsorted whole RNA from tumor, nontumor lung or frozen PBMC underwent sequencing. MiXCR was run by TCRdb on the 5' RACE reads, yielding one entry per CDR3 protein. The sample lists some 100,000 distinct CDR3 sequences; approximately 8.6% were seen once. Specimen: PBMCs, collected at surgery. Receptor source: a male donor with early-stage non-small cell lung cancer.

This CDR3 reads CAISEGGPFTDTQYF. CDR3 sequence (DNA): TGTGCCATCAGTGAGGGGGGTCCGTTCACAGATACGCAGTATTTT. The V call is TRBV10-3, the J call TRBJ2-3; D could derive from TRBD1 or TRBD2 (5 bases each). CDR3 length: 15 residues. V was shortened by 2 bases and J by 2 bases, with 11 bases between the two germline ends. The germline V gene encodes CDR1 ENHRY and CDR2 SYGVKD.

This clonotype was found many times. The chain carries TRBV30 and TRBJ2-3, with 12 positions matching TRBD2. CDR1 and CDR2 (germline): GTSNPN, SVGIG (reference sequence). V lost 2 bases and J lost 4; bases outside the gene matches: 4. The CDR3 totals 15 residues. CDR3 protein: CAWSPTSGSPDTQYF. CDR3 sequence (DNA): TGTGCCTGGAGTCCGACTAGCGGGAGTCCAGATACGCAGTATTTT.

The chain employs TRBV28 and TRBJ1-2; the match to TRBD1 covers 8 bases. Per germline, CDR1 MDHEN and CDR2 SYDVKM. V gave up 5 bases and J gave up 4 bases; unmatched junction bases: 12. The length of the CDR3 is 16 residues. The CDR3 protein is CASSLMTTGGSYGYTF. The CDR3 bases are TGTGCCAGCAGTCTCATGACCACAGGGGGTAGCTATGGCTACACCTTC.

This clonotype was seen many times. V is TRBV5-4 and J is TRBJ2-2; 11 nucleotides agree with TRBD2. Germline lookup yields CDR1 SGHNT and CDR2 YYREEE (reference sequence). V shed 4 bases, J shed 0 bases, and the junction held 5 bases outside the gene matches. This CDR3 contains 17 residues. The CDR3 DNA reads as TGTGCCAGCAGCCCCGATAGCGGGAGGGCGAACACCGGGGAGCTGTTTTTT. It is translated as CASSPDSGRANTGELFF.

V usage is TRBV5-1 and J usage is TRBJ2-3; 11 bases fit TRBD2. The CDR3 covers 15 residues. From germline, CDR1 is SGHRS and CDR2 YFSETQ. Trimming took 5 bases from V and 1 from J; bases not matched to a gene: 3. The CDR3 reads CASRLAGERTDTQYF. CDR3 DNA sequence: TGCGCCAGCAGACTAGCGGGGGAGCGCACAGATACGCAGTATTTT. Complete variable domain (other parts from reference TRBV5-1 and TRBJ2-3): KAGVTQTPRYLIKTRGQQVTLSCSPISGHRSVSWYQQTPGQGLQFLFEYFSETQRNKGNFPGRFSGRQFSNSRSEMNVSTLELGDSALYLCASRLAGERTDTQYFGPGTRLTVL.